These T cell receptor beta chains were read from a single sample in a study of blood T cell repertoires in COVID-19. The table came from immunoSEQ multiplex PCR; TCRdb's copy has only in-frame clones and leaves some out. The data hold about 310,000 clones, with around 89% observed a single time. Sample: PBMCs or T cells enriched from blood (not recorded which). Source of these receptors: a woman aged 35 to 49 who had recovered from COVID-19. Both conserved end residues are part of each CDR3. A D gene is named only where the DNA matches it firmly. The size field is filled for only some rows; it gives once, few, many or a size class.

d_call: TRBD1
v_call: TRBV18
j_call: TRBJ1-2
clone_size: -
cdr3_aa: CASSPGTGDNYGYTF
cdr3_nt: TGTGCCAGCTCACCAGGGACAGGAGATAACTATGGCTACACCTTC

d_call: -
v_call: TRBV7-8
j_call: TRBJ1-5
clone_size: -
cdr3_aa: CASSLEVGAGQPQHF
cdr3_nt: TGTGCCAGCAGCTTAGAAGTGGGGGCAGGTCAGCCCCAGCATTTT

d_call: -
v_call: TRBV19
j_call: TRBJ2-1
clone_size: few
cdr3_aa: CASSIGPPTNPANEQFF
cdr3_nt: TGTGCCAGTAGTATAGGACCCCCGACAAACCCTGCAAATGAGCAGTTCTTC

d_call: -
v_call: TRBV7-3
j_call: TRBJ2-2
clone_size: -
cdr3_aa: CASSLITGVGTGELFF
cdr3_nt: TGTGCCAGCAGCTTAATAACGGGAGTGGGCACCGGGGAGCTGTTTTTT

d_call: -
v_call: TRBV9
j_call: TRBJ1-1
clone_size: -
cdr3_aa: CASSVVVGEDTEAFF
cdr3_nt: TGTGCCAGCAGCGTGGTGGTAGGTGAGGACACTGAAGCTTTCTTT

d_call: -
v_call: TRBV5-1
j_call: TRBJ1-4
clone_size: -
cdr3_aa: CASSLVGGDEKLFF
cdr3_nt: TGCGCCAGCAGCTTGGTCGGGGGAGATGAAAAACTGTTTTTT

d_call: -
v_call: TRBV30
j_call: TRBJ2-2
clone_size: -
cdr3_aa: CAWSASPGELFF
cdr3_nt: TGTGCCTGGAGCGCCAGTCCCGGGGAGCTGTTTTTT

d_call: TRBD1
v_call: TRBV19
j_call: TRBJ1-6
clone_size: -
cdr3_aa: CASSNAGGSYNSPLHF
cdr3_nt: TGTGCCAGTAGTAACGCAGGGGGCTCGTATAATTCACCCCTCCACTTT

d_call: -
v_call: TRBV28
j_call: TRBJ1-2
clone_size: -
cdr3_aa: CASSTGLLPYGYTF
cdr3_nt: TGTGCCAGCAGTACAGGGCTCCTTCCCTATGGCTACACCTTC

d_call: -
v_call: TRBV7-6
j_call: TRBJ2-5
clone_size: -
cdr3_aa: CASSPGQQETQYF
cdr3_nt: TGTGCCAGCAGCCCCGGACAGCAAGAGACCCAGTACTTC

d_call: TRBD1
v_call: TRBV7-9
j_call: TRBJ2-7
clone_size: -
cdr3_aa: CASSFATTGSEQYF
cdr3_nt: TGTGCCAGCAGCTTCGCGACGACAGGGTCAGAGCAGTACTTC

d_call: -
v_call: TRBV5-1
j_call: TRBJ2-5
clone_size: -
cdr3_aa: CASSFSTGGVETQYF
cdr3_nt: TGCGCCAGCAGCTTCTCCACAGGGGGGGTCGAGACCCAGTACTTC

d_call: TRBD1
v_call: TRBV19
j_call: TRBJ2-1
clone_size: -
cdr3_aa: CASSMGQGYNEQFF
cdr3_nt: TGTGCCAGTAGTATGGGACAGGGCTACAATGAGCAGTTCTTC

d_call: TRBD2
v_call: TRBV30
j_call: TRBJ2-7
clone_size: once
cdr3_aa: CAWSGRGAGGREQYF
cdr3_nt: TGTGCCTGGAGTGGCCGGGGAGCGGGGGGGCGCGAGCAGTACTTC

d_call: TRBD2
v_call: TRBV9
j_call: TRBJ2-5
clone_size: -
cdr3_aa: CASSVAGALAGETQYF
cdr3_nt: TGTGCCAGCAGCGTAGCGGGGGCTTTAGCGGGGGAGACCCAGTACTTC

d_call: TRBD2
v_call: TRBV14
j_call: TRBJ2-1
clone_size: -
cdr3_aa: CASTPLAGGPNEQFF
cdr3_nt: TGTGCCAGCACTCCGCTAGCGGGGGGGCCAAATGAGCAGTTCTTC

d_call: TRBD1
v_call: TRBV7-2
j_call: TRBJ2-1
clone_size: -
cdr3_aa: CASSPQAGTGVNEQFF
cdr3_nt: TGTGCCAGCAGCCCTCAGGCCGGGACAGGGGTAAATGAGCAGTTCTTC

d_call: -
v_call: TRBV9
j_call: TRBJ1-2
clone_size: -
cdr3_aa: CASSVGVGDGYTF
cdr3_nt: TGTGCCAGCAGCGTAGGGGTAGGGGATGGCTACACCTTC

d_call: TRBD1
v_call: TRBV28
j_call: TRBJ1-5
clone_size: -
cdr3_aa: CASSSPTGFFQPQHF
cdr3_nt: TGTGCCAGCAGCTCACCGACAGGGTTTTTTCAGCCCCAGCATTTT

d_call: TRBD1
v_call: TRBV27
j_call: TRBJ1-2
clone_size: -
cdr3_aa: CASSNLDRGNYGYTF
cdr3_nt: TGTGCCAGCAGTAACCTGGACAGGGGGAACTATGGCTACACCTTC

d_call: -
v_call: TRBV2
j_call: TRBJ2-1
clone_size: -
cdr3_aa: CASSWGLGDEQFF
cdr3_nt: TGTGCCAGCAGTTGGGGGCTAGGGGATGAGCAGTTCTTC

d_call: TRBD1
v_call: TRBV30
j_call: TRBJ1-5
clone_size: -
cdr3_aa: CAWSEGRGNQPQHF
cdr3_nt: TGTGCCTGGAGTGAGGGCAGGGGGAATCAGCCCCAGCATTTT